This T cell receptor (beta chain) was captured in a study of T cells after yellow fever vaccination. Notes on the study in general: Clonotypes shared by both compartments, CD4 and CD8, made up a small share.

This clonotype was seen many times. Its specificity is not known. TCRdb ran MiXCR on the 5' RACE reads and lists one entry per CDR3 protein. The sample has a few hundred thousand distinct CDR3 sequences, 3% to 4.5% seen once. The J segment lost 0 bases and the V segment lost 5 bases, leaving 11 bases of the junction unmatched. Germline V gene lookup returns CDR1 SGHTA and CDR2 FQGNSA. The CDR3 totals 19 residues. The sample in question was PBMCs, obtained 5 days after the yellow fever booster vaccination. The rearrangement joins TRBV7-2 to TRBJ2-3; 13 bases are a match to TRBD2. The TCR sequence derives from a man aged 18 to 29 who received the YFV17D yellow fever vaccine. The CDR3 nucleotides read TGTGCCAGCAGCGCGACTAGCGGGGGGTCTAAATCTAGCACAGATACGCAGTATTTT. Translating it yields CASSATSGGSKSSTDTQYF.